This T cell receptor beta chain was captured in a study of T-cell reconstitution after alpha-beta-depleted transplantation in children. Preparation of the TCRbeta library used unique molecular identifiers. TCRdb redid the calling of the PCR reads with MiXCR, one entry per CDR3 protein. Of around 100,000 distinct CDR3 sequences in the sample, 7% to 8% were seen once. This clonotype has a count of ten or more. The antigen remains undetermined. Trimming stripped 3 bases from V and 0 bases from J, with 15 bases between. CDR3 size: 16 residues. Per germline, CDR1 LGHDT and CDR2 YNNKEL (reference sequence). Findings of the study overall: Approximately two months post-transplant, alpha-beta T cells reportedly originated from several hundred expanded graft clones. When one year had passed after transplant, most T-cell counts and diversity came from newly produced T cells.

The input for sequencing was PBMCs, taken before TCRalphabeta/CD19-depleted stem cell transplant. The receptor's source is a boy aged 2 to 10 with acute lymphoblastic leukemia, due to receive a stem cell transplant. The chain is built from TRBV3-1 and TRBJ2-7; D unclear. For the CDR3, the DNA is TGTGCCAGCAGCCAGGGTAAGGGCGGCGGCTCCTACGAGCAGTACTTC. It encodes CASSQGKGGGSYEQYF.